This T cell receptor (beta chain) was recovered during a study of cytomegalovirus exposure and HLA in healthy donors (dated 2017 in TCRdb). A note on the overall study: According to an earlier analysis of around 600 of the donors, 200 million or so T cells yielded 100 million or so unique TCR beta sequences and about 280 Gb of sequence data. Roughly 300 gigabases of sequencing data and tens of millions of unique TCR sequences were included in an early release covering around 600 HLA-typed donors. Among the approximately 400 genotyped donors, around 81% belonged to the genetic ancestry cluster associated with self-reported Caucasian donors. The study aimed to test whether cataloging public T cell receptors could reveal signatures of past pathogen exposure. The T cell repertoires of 666 subjects were profiled by immunosequencing and related to cytomegalovirus serostatus. In addition to the first cohort of roughly 670 subjects, a separate validation cohort of approximately 130 different subjects was used. To predict cytomegalovirus infection status, the study combined high-throughput TCR immunosequencing, statistical association of individual TCRs with disease status, and machine learning. A later analysis re-analyzed previously published TCR beta repertoires from 666 donors and added high-resolution HLA genotyping to study TCR occurrence patterns. Rather than drawing on any new phenotypic data, the later analysis identified candidate immune exposures from TCR beta sequences and the way those sequences occurred across donors. An earlier analysis of several hundred of the donors applied high-throughput TCR beta sequencing to assess whether each TCR beta V gene segment acted as functional or pseudogenic. Alongside the repertoire data, information on donor age, sex, ethnicity and CMV serostatus was compiled. In a later genetic analysis, genome-wide SNP genotypes for about three fifths of the 666 donors were used, and that subset was treated as a discovery cohort. All discovery cohort repertoires had been generated on a single sequencing platform. Class I and class II HLA loci were covered by the typing at four-digit resolution. Typing coverage differed by locus: A, B, C, DRB1 and DQB1 were typed in about 629-640 donors, DQA1 in approximately 520, DPA1 in 600 to 610, and DPB1 in 450 to 480. Roughly 5 DR-DQ haplotypes were handled as single units for association and clustering because linkage in the cohort was strong. Across about 380 genotyped donors of the cohort, an average of approximately 240,000 unique TCR beta nucleotide sequences per donor were sequenced, and approximately 17% of those sequences were non-productive. Paper-wide results and their limitations: According to a later analysis, TCR association rates differed among HLA loci, with DRB1 alleles showing the most associated TCRs and HLA-C alleles showing the fewest. A later analysis found that HLA-associated TCR beta chains were more clonally expanded and had lower generation probabilities than equally common non-associated chains. Across donors, most TCR sequences were observed very rarely, whereas some public TCRs were present in many individuals. A group of highly shared sequence variants was considered likely to be a technical artifact of the sequencing pipeline. Most CMV-associated TCR beta chains appeared to be HLA-restricted in a later analysis, and the HLA associations seemed to be driven largely by CMV exposure. The classifier was reported to diagnose cytomegalovirus status with high specificity and sensitivity in both the original and validation cohorts. Because some donors lacked HLA typing at each locus, the association tests relied only on the typed subset. The authors suggested that the approach could potentially be generalized to other disease states and immunological phenotypes. The earlier analysis of 587 of the donors excluded some 15 rarely observed V segments, including chromosome 9 orphons, because counts were too low. In a later analysis, some 18,000 TCR beta sequences were associated with specific HLA alleles at a false discovery rate of 0.05. Linkage disequilibrium might explain the correlated functional status among segregating V segments, but an unknown experimental factor could not be ruled out. A few of the identified cytomegalovirus-associated TCR beta chains were confirmed in vitro to be specific for cytomegalovirus antigens. The only immune exposure information available for the cohort was CMV serostatus. Strong co-occurrence of HLA alleles, especially DR and DQ, made assigning TCR associations to individual alleles difficult. In an earlier analysis of a few hundred of the donors, most TCR beta V segments were observed in productive rearrangements about 87% or about 30% of the time, broadly matching IMGT annotations. Because the 87-base-pair reads could not distinguish some IMGT-functional V segments, including TRBV6-2 and TRBV6-3, those segments were excluded. V-gene and J-gene trimming of TCR beta chains was associated with a missense DCLRE1C variant in a later genetic analysis, and the association was replicated in an independent cohort. According to a later analysis, parvovirus B19, influenza, CMV and Epstein-Barr virus appeared linked to several top co-occurrence clusters. This cohort had only TCR beta chains sequenced, and the lack of alpha or paired-chain data limited which features could be detected. A further reported finding was that TCR beta sequences accurately predicted the HLA-A and HLA-B alleles for most subjects in the first cohort. The study gave a list of more than 150 TCR beta chains associated with cytomegalovirus. In a later genetic analysis, fewer N-insertions in productive TCRs were reported among donors in an Asian-associated ancestry cluster than the roughly 710-donor mean. Roughly uniform sequencing depth across donors was assumed in presence/absence analyses, although this assumption may not hold.

The library was generated by the immunoSEQ multiplex PCR assay. A mixture of 60 forward primers for TCR Vbeta segments and 13 reverse primers for TCR Jbeta segments was used in the multiplex PCR. The CDR3 region of rearranged TCR beta genes was amplified from genomic DNA with a multiplex PCR assay. The amplified TCR beta libraries were sequenced on the Illumina HiSeq System as 87-base-pair reads. Turning to the authors' computational methods: Across the 500 to 850 repertoires, a later analysis counted about 81 million unique TCR beta chains, roughly 11 million of which were shared by at least two donors. Raw reads were error-corrected and collapsed into unique sequences with a nearest-neighbor algorithm that merged closely related sequences to remove PCR and sequencing errors. Alignment of CDR3 sequences to IMGT reference sequences was used to assign V, D and J gene segments. For a sequence to be retained, a match of at least six nucleotides was required to both a V gene segment and a J gene segment. Rearrangements were called productive when the CDR3 lacked stop codons and stayed in frame with V and J; all others were non-productive. Following IMGT convention, CDR3 was defined as the stretch from the second conserved V-encoded cysteine to the conserved J-encoded phenylalanine. The earlier analysis of about 620 of the donors excluded sequences that lacked an unambiguous match to a single V gene segment. In an earlier analysis of some 590 of the donors, V segments were called functional above 56.7% productive rearrangements and were called segregating when the between-donor standard deviation exceeded 5%. A statistical classification framework was developed to diagnose cytomegalovirus status using the catalog of TCR beta chain sequences. In a later analysis, V and J genes were assigned by comparing TCR nucleotide sequences against IMGT/GENE-DB human TR gene sequences. The TCRdist pipeline was used in a later analysis to assign CDR3 sequences and most-parsimonious VDJ recombination scenarios. In a later analysis, each TCR beta chain was defined by its CDR3 amino acid sequence together with its V-gene family, and reads without a unique V-gene family were excluded. In a later analysis, 450 to 600 highly shared, low-generation-probability nucleotide sequences were removed to address suspected cross-contamination and a sequencing artifact. In a later analysis, a clonal expansion index was calculated for each public chain from normalized within-repertoire ranks of inferred template counts. Generation probabilities in a later analysis came from a VDJ recombination model fitted to out-of-frame rearrangements, and those results were checked against IGoR. Hypergeometric tests were used in a later analysis to score TCR-TCR, TCR-HLA and TCR-CMV co-occurrence, with a repertoire-size bias correction applied to the TCR pairs. To estimate false discovery rates, a later analysis permuted the HLA or CMV assignments 20 times. In a later analysis, co-occurring TCRs were grouped with DBSCAN, and TCRdist sequence similarity was added when clustering was performed within HLA-allele-positive subsets. Co-occurrence clustering excluded repertoires with fewer than 30,000 or more than 120,000 public chains, plus five with anomalous nucleotide sharing. Sourced from immuneACCESS, this table was stored by TCRdb with only in-frame sequences that have V and J called. A share of the clones is absent; for the studies checked, an unresolved V gene accounts for under half, and the remainder has no known explanation. For V, J and clone size, that table is used; D and trimming come from the DNA. The sample includes roughly 110,000 clones, with 70% observed a single time. Just over 8.5% of the sample comes from the top ten.

A word on this clone: This receptor's antigen is unknown. No base qualities exist here, and no much larger clone lies one base off it.

The cohort comprised approximately 700 healthy bone marrow donors. All cohort members were sampled while nominally healthy, although unrecorded immune exposures were likely present. The donor was CMV seropositive and belonged to the group of a few hundred seropositive cohort members. A peripheral blood sample was collected from each donor, and TCR beta sequencing was performed on peripheral blood mononuclear cells. Genomic DNA extraction from the blood cell samples was performed with the Qiagen DNeasy Blood Extraction Kit. Reading from cysteine to phenylalanine, the CDR3 counts 15 amino acids. Only the CDR3 portion is preserved as DNA: 45 bases, with reading frame beginning at the first base. Reading the germline V gene gives CDR1 MNHEY and CDR2 SVGAGI. The V end gives up 3 bases and the J end 4 bases, leaving 4 bases in the junction not matched to a gene.

The V and J genes are TRBV6-5 and TRBJ2-3; 10 of the junction bases match TRBD1. The clonotype originates from a man between 25 and 39 years old in good health and CMV-seropositive. Sequencing input: PBMCs. The sequence in DNA is TGTGCCAGCAGTTATGGGGGGACAGGGGCAGATACGCAGTATTTT. This encodes CASSYGGTGADTQYF.